The 18 T cell receptor beta chains below were found in one sample sequenced in a study of shared clonotypes between healthy human individuals. Assay used: immunoSEQ multiplex PCR; TCRdb lists only in-frame clones, some missing. The table lists around 200,000 clones, 65% to 80% of them singletons. The sample taken for sequencing was memory CD4+ T cells sorted from blood. Regarding subset: CD45RA-negative fraction. These receptors originate from a man younger than 45 in good health.

This clone showed up just a few times. The chain carries TRBV4-1 and TRBJ2-7; D may correspond to TRBD1 or TRBD2 (5 bases each). This CDR3 comprises 14 residues. Germline V gene lookup returns CDR1 MGHRA and CDR2 YSYEKL. The V end was cut by 2 bases, the J end by 6 bases, with 14 bases between. The chain's CDR3 is CASSQWDARSEQYF. The CDR3 region has the DNA TGCGCCAGCAGCCAATGGGACGCCCGAAGCGAGCAGTACTTC.

Note on this clone: Other nucleotide sequences from this sample produce the same CDR3. The chain joins TRBV28 to TRBJ2-1; 9 bases are shared with TRBD2. The CDR3 is 13 amino acids. Germline trimming cut 5 bases from V and 4 bases from J; bases unmatched to any gene: 0. Looked up from germline, CDR1 is MDHEN and CDR2 is SYDVKM. This chain's CDR3 is CASSLAGYNEQFF. CDR3 sequence (DNA): TGTGCCAGCAGTCTAGCGGGGTACAATGAGCAGTTCTTC.

The chain combines TRBV7-2 with TRBJ1-4, with D hard to call. Trimming took off 2 bases at V and 0 bases at J, with 10 bases between the two ends. CDR3 length equals 16 residues. The V gene's germline CDR1 is SGHTA and CDR2 FQGNSA. The CDR3 loop is CASSLTRRATNEKLFF. The DNA for the CDR3 is TGTGCCAGCAGCTTAACCCGCAGAGCAACTAATGAAAAACTGTTTTTT.

The rearrangement joins TRBV29-1 to TRBJ2-3; the D gene is possibly TRBD2 (6 bases). The CDR3 contains 12 residues. V was shortened by 6 bases and J by 2 bases, with 9 bases between the two germline ends. The germline V gene has CDR1 SQVTM and CDR2 ANQGSEA. CDR3 residues: CSVEDYTDTQYF. Written as DNA, the CDR3 is TGCAGCGTGGAGGACTACACAGATACGCAGTATTTT.

This clone occurred once. This rearrangement joins TRBV18 to TRBJ2-1, with D maybe TRBD2 (6 bases). Germline CDR1 KGHSH, CDR2 LQKENI. V was pared by 3 bases and J by 5 bases, with 11 bases between. CDR3 size: 14 residues. CDR3 bases: TGTGCCAGCTCACCCGCGGGGTACCACAATGAGCAGTTCTTC. Translation: CASSPAGYHNEQFF.

This clone was observed a few times. The J gene is TRBJ2-1, the V gene TRBV5-1; no firm D call. CDR3 length: 16 amino acids. Germline CDR1 SGHRS, CDR2 YFSETQ. V dropped 0 bases and J dropped 5 bases, with 15 bases sitting between them. Written as DNA, the CDR3 is TGCGCCAGCAGCTTGGCCGAGGCAGGTCCCCACAATGAGCAGTTCTTC. Protein: CASSLAEAGPHNEQFF.

The genes are TRBV2 and TRBJ2-1, with D uncertain. Trimming left V 11 bases short and J 3 bases short, with 17 bases between. In germline, CDR1 is SNHLY, CDR2 FYNNEI. The CDR3 is made up of 14 amino acids. The CDR3 DNA sequence: TGTGCCTCAAGGCTGAGTGAAGACTACAATGAGCAGTTCTTC. Its translation: CASRLSEDYNEQFF.

This clone was counted between two and nine times. The chain links TRBV6-6 to TRBJ1-2, with D unclear. Trimming stripped 2 bases from V and 6 bases from J, with 16 bases between. CDR1 MNHNY and CDR2 SVGAGI come from the germline V gene (reference sequence). The CDR3 runs to 15 residues. The CDR3, as DNA: TGTGCCAGCAGTTACGATCCTGGACCTAAGAATGGCTACACCTTC. It translates to CASSYDPGPKNGYTF.

This clone was seen repeatedly, ten times or more. This sequence joins TRBV19 and TRBJ1-2; tentatively, D is TRBD1 (6 bases). This CDR3 has 15 residues. Germline values: CDR1 LNHDA, CDR2 SQIVND (reference sequence). Trimming took off 6 bases at V and 4 bases at J, with 18 bases between the two ends. The CDR3 protein is CASRGAPGHLYGYTF. In DNA form, the CDR3 reads TGTGCCAGTAGGGGAGCTCCGGGACACCTCTATGGCTACACCTTC.

The chain recombines TRBV11-2 with TRBJ2-4; possible D gene TRBD1, 6 bases. From germline, CDR1 is SGHAT and CDR2 FQNNGV. This CDR3 has 15 residues. Trimming shortened V by 1 base and J by 4 bases, and 11 bases separated the two germline ends. The CDR3 DNA follows: TGTGCCAGCAGCTTAGTACCCAGGGGTAAAAACATTCAGTACTTC. Translating it yields CASSLVPRGKNIQYF.

The chain employs TRBV19 and TRBJ2-7; D gene ambiguous. The V end lost 1 base, the J end lost 6 bases, and 13 bases lay between the germline ends. CDR1 is LNHDA and CDR2 is SQIVND in the germline V gene (reference sequence). There are 14 residues in the CDR3. The CDR3 reads CASSIGKTTREQYF. The CDR3 DNA follows: TGTGCCAGTAGTATAGGAAAGACGACGCGCGAGCAGTACTTC. Looking up the rest from reference TRBV19 and TRBJ2-7 gives the full variable domain: DGGITQSPKYLFRKEGQNVTLSCEQNLNHDAMYWYRQDPGQGLRLIYYSQIVNDFQKGDIAEGYSVSREKKESFPLTVTSAQKNPTAFYLCASSIGKTTREQYFGPGTRLTVT.

This clone was recorded only once. This rearrangement joins TRBV6-1 to TRBJ1-2; TRBD1 matches 7 bases. Germline lookup yields CDR1 MNHNS and CDR2 SASEGT. V gave up 0 bases and J gave up 5 bases; unmatched junction bases: 3. The CDR3 loop spans 14 amino acids. The CDR3 here is CASSEAGTVYGYTF. The CDR3 nucleotides are TGTGCCAGCAGTGAAGCCGGGACAGTATATGGCTACACCTTC.

The chain couples TRBV5-1 to TRBJ2-7; D is uncertain. The germline V gene encodes CDR1 SGHRS and CDR2 YFSETQ. V dropped 4 bases and J dropped 3 bases, with 14 bases sitting between them. The CDR3 runs 14 residues. The CDR3 region is CASSLSPGLYEQYF. Here the CDR3 DNA reads TGCGCCAGCAGCCTCTCACCGGGCCTCTACGAGCAGTACTTC. The full variable domain, with the rest looked up from reference TRBV5-1 and TRBJ2-7, is KAGVTQTPRYLIKTRGQQVTLSCSPISGHRSVSWYQQTPGQGLQFLFEYFSETQRNKGNFPGRFSGRQFSNSRSEMNVSTLELGDSALYLCASSLSPGLYEQYFGPGTRLTVT.

V gene TRBV9 combines with J gene TRBJ2-1; 7 bases match TRBD2. V shed 3 bases and J 2 bases; nucleotides not matched to a gene: 8. The germline V gene encodes CDR1 SGDLS and CDR2 YYNGEE. This CDR3 is 16 amino acids long. Written as DNA, the CDR3 is TGTGCCAGCAGCGGACTAGCTGGAGGCACCTACAATGAGCAGTTCTTC. Protein: CASSGLAGGTYNEQFF.

V and J are TRBV5-4 and TRBJ2-5, with D unresolved. Trimming pared 4 bases from V and 5 bases from J, leaving 12 bases between. The CDR3 loop spans 13 amino acids. Germline CDR1 is SGHNT and CDR2 is YYREEE (reference sequence). This CDR3 is CASSLGPVETQYF. The CDR3 bases are TGTGCCAGCAGCCTCGGCCCGGTCGAGACCCAGTACTTC.

This chain joins TRBV7-2 and TRBJ2-5, with D uncertain. Germline lookup yields CDR1 SGHTA and CDR2 FQGNSA. V lost 1 base to trimming and J lost 5 bases, with 8 bases between them. The CDR3 extends over 13 amino acids. The CDR3 protein is CASSLGERETQYF. In DNA form, the CDR3 reads TGTGCCAGCAGCTTAGGAGAGAGGGAGACCCAGTACTTC.

A note on this clone: One end of the junction does not line up with germline, which may come from a read error. The CDR3 coding sequence is TGTGCCACCAGCGGAGAACAGGGGAGGGGTGAGACCCAGTACTTC. Its protein is CATSGEQGRGETQYF. The chain is built from TRBV15 and TRBJ2-5; D might be TRBD1 or TRBD2, each matching 7 bases. CDR1 is LNHNV, CDR2 YYDKDF, per germline (reference sequence). This CDR3 spans 15 amino acids.

The chain carries TRBV18 and TRBJ1-3, with TRBD1 matching 7 bases. The CDR3 covers 16 residues. Looked up from germline, CDR1 is KGHSH and CDR2 is LQKENI. V gave up 4 bases and J gave up 1 base; unmatched junction bases: 7. CDR3 DNA: TGTGCCAGCTCACTCCCGACAGGGAGGTCTGGAAACACCATATATTTT. It yields the protein CASSLPTGRSGNTIYF.